What follows are 32 T cell receptor beta chains derived from one specimen sequenced in a study of T cell repertoires in cytomegalovirus infection. Their antigens remain unidentified. A single record per CDR3 protein comes from TCRdb applying MiXCR to the reads. The table has approximately 310,000 distinct CDR3 sequences, around a quarter seen once. The starting material was cultured PBMCs, obtained from culture after CMV antigen stimulation. The receptors stem from a human donor in good health (CMV status not recorded). Some clones in this sample may be carry-over from other donors' samples.

The sample holds many counts of this clonotype. The chain uses TRBV7-9 and TRBJ2-7; D remains ambiguous. The CDR3 is made up of 13 amino acids. Germline V gene data show CDR1 as SEHNR and CDR2 as FQNEAQ (reference sequence). Trimming removed 5 bases from V and 9 bases from J, with 17 bases in between. The CDR3 loop reads CASSHETGMGQYF. The DNA of the CDR3 is TGTGCCAGCAGCCATGAGACCGGTATGGGGCAGTACTTC. Combining the CDR3 with reference TRBV7-9 and TRBJ2-7 gives the whole variable domain DTGVSQNPRHKITKRGQNVTFRCDPISEHNRLYWYRQTLGQGPEFLTYFQNEAQLEKSRLLSDRFSAERPKGSFSTLEIQRTEQGDSAMYLCASSHETGMGQYFGPGTRLTVT.

This sequence joins TRBV12-3 or TRBV12-4 and TRBJ1-5; D not resolved. V was clipped by 6 bases and J by 5 bases, with 20 bases between them. This CDR3 is 16 amino acids long. As DNA, the CDR3 is TGTGCCAGCAGCCGGCGTCTGGGAGGCTATGATCAGCCCCAGCATTTT. Its translation: CASSRRLGGYDQPQHF.

A few counts support this clonotype. The genes are TRBV12-5 and TRBJ2-5, with 11 bases matching TRBD2. This CDR3 has 15 residues. Germline V gene data show CDR1 as LGHNT and CDR2 as FRNRAP. V shed 4 bases, J shed 5 bases, and the junction held 6 bases outside the gene matches. The CDR3 DNA sequence: TGTGCTAGTGGTTCTCTAGCGGGAGGTGGGGAGACCCAGTACTTC. Translated, it gives CASGSLAGGGETQYF. Drawing the rest from reference TRBV12-5 and TRBJ2-5, the complete variable domain is DARVTQTPRHKVTEMGQEVTMRCQPILGHNTVFWYRQTMMQGLELLAYFRNRAPLDDSGMPKDRFSAEMPDATLATLKIQPSEPRDSAVYFCASGSLAGGGETQYFGPGTRLLVL.

This clonotype was picked up many times. The rearrangement joins TRBV19 to TRBJ2-3, with 7 nucleotides matching TRBD2. Trimming cost V 1 base and J 1 base; bases outside gene matches: 8. Looked up from germline, CDR1 is LNHDA and CDR2 is SQIVND (reference sequence). This CDR3 spans 17 amino acids. The CDR3 loop reads CASSIVEAGDGTDTQYF. The CDR3 DNA is TGTGCCAGTAGTATAGTAGAGGCGGGAGATGGCACAGATACGCAGTATTTT.

V usage is TRBV29-1 and J usage is TRBJ2-3; D is undetermined. The CDR3 consists of 12 residues. CDR1 and CDR2 (germline): SQVTM, ANQGSEA. V dropped 6 bases and J dropped 6 bases, with 13 bases sitting between them. The CDR3 reads CSVRLFGDTQYF. CDR3 DNA sequence: TGCAGCGTCCGACTGTTTGGGGATACGCAGTATTTT.

There are a few counts of this clonotype. This chain links TRBV12-3 or TRBV12-4 with TRBJ2-7, with D hard to call. V lost 5 bases to trimming and J lost 5 bases, with 16 bases between them. The CDR3 loop spans 14 amino acids. The CDR3 loop reads CASSPITAYDEQYF. In DNA form, the CDR3 reads TGTGCCAGCAGTCCCATAACAGCTTACGACGAGCAGTACTTC.

In its sample, this clonotype was seen a few times. The rearrangement joins TRBV10-3 to TRBJ2-6; 10 nucleotides match TRBD1. This CDR3 contains 18 residues. Trimming at V came to 4 bases and at J to 0 bases, leaving 6 bases not matched to a gene. CDR1 and CDR2 from the germline V gene are ENHRY and SYGVKD. The CDR3 sequence: CAISGGTGANSGANVLTF. The DNA of the CDR3 is TGTGCCATCAGTGGGGGGACAGGGGCCAACTCTGGGGCCAACGTCCTGACTTTC.

This clonotype has a count of ten or more. CDR3 coding DNA: TGTGCCAGCAGCCTGGAACCTCGGACAGGGGGTCGCGAGCAGTACTTC. It yields the protein CASSLEPRTGGREQYF. This chain joins TRBV7-2 and TRBJ2-7, with 10 bases matching TRBD1. Per the germline V gene, CDR1 is SGHTA and CDR2 is FQGNSA. The CDR3 sequence is 16 residues long. The J segment lost 6 bases and the V segment lost 5 bases, leaving 13 bases of the junction unmatched.

This clonotype was recorded many times. V gene TRBV12-3 or TRBV12-4 combines with J gene TRBJ2-5; 9 nucleotides line up with TRBD2. V was pared by 7 bases and J by 3 bases, with 9 bases of the junction left unmatched. This CDR3 has 15 residues. For the CDR3, the DNA is TGTGCCAGCAATACTCCGGGACTAGCCAAAGAGACCCAGTACTTC. The encoded protein is CASNTPGLAKETQYF.

This clonotype was recorded many times. The rearrangement uses TRBV7-2 and TRBJ2-2; D uncertain. The CDR3 consists of 14 residues. The germline CDR1 and CDR2 sequences are SGHTA and FQGNSA. The germline V and J ends were trimmed by 5 bases and 2 bases, with 9 bases remaining between them. CDR3 nucleotide sequence: TGTGCCAGCAGCCTACCACCTAACACCGGGGAGCTGTTTTTT. This encodes CASSLPPNTGELFF.

CDR3 bases: TGCAGTGCTTGGCGGCCAGACAGGCCAGATACGCAGTATTTT. It codes for CSAWRPDRPDTQYF. This rearrangement joins TRBV20-1 to TRBJ2-3; tentatively, D is TRBD1 (6 bases). The CDR3 consists of 14 residues. CDR1 is DFQATT and CDR2 is SNEGSKA in the germline V gene (reference sequence). The V gene lost 5 bases and the J gene lost 4 bases, with 16 bases spanning the gap.

This clonotype was observed many times. The chain employs TRBV7-2 and TRBJ2-3; unclear D gene. The V end lost 1 base, the J end lost 3 bases, and 8 bases lay between the germline ends. The germline CDR1 and CDR2 sequences are SGHTA and FQGNSA. This CDR3 is 14 amino acids long. For the CDR3, the DNA is TGTGCCAGCAGCTTAGAGATTAAGACAGATACGCAGTATTTT. This gives the protein CASSLEIKTDTQYF.

This clonotype was detected only a few times. The chain recombines TRBV9 with TRBJ2-1; 7 bases agree with TRBD2. The V and J ends lost 2 bases and 4 bases, in that order; junction bases with no gene match: 6. The CDR3 sequence is 15 residues long. Germline-derived CDR1 and CDR2 are SGDLS and YYNGEE. The CDR3 region has the DNA TGTGCCAGCAGCGTTGGGGCTAGCGGATACAATGAGCAGTTCTTC. Amino acid sequence: CASSVGASGYNEQFF.

The V gene is TRBV6-6, the J gene TRBJ1-1; 7 bases fit TRBD1. The germline V gene has CDR1 MNHNY and CDR2 SVGAGI (reference sequence). V shed 7 bases, J shed 1 base, and the junction held 6 bases outside the gene matches. The CDR3 contains 14 residues. CDR3 coding DNA: TGTGCCAGCACCAGACAGGGAGGGAACACTGAAGCTTTCTTT. Its translation is CASTRQGGNTEAFF.

This clonotype was observed at least ten times. The V and J genes are TRBV7-2 and TRBJ2-2; 7 positions match TRBD1. The CDR3 runs 15 residues. With 5 bases clipped from V and 6 bases from J, the junction kept 9 bases outside the gene matches. CDR1 and CDR2 from the germline V gene are SGHTA and FQGNSA. The CDR3 DNA reads as TGTGCCAGCAGCCAGTACAGGGGTACGGCCGGGGAGCTGTTTTTT. Translated, it gives CASSQYRGTAGELFF.

There are a few counts of this clonotype. This rearrangement joins TRBV2 to TRBJ2-1; no clear D. The germline CDR1 and CDR2 sequences are SNHLY and FYNNEI. Trimming cost V 6 bases and J 6 bases, with 12 bases left between them. This CDR3 has 13 residues. CDR3 in amino acids: CASRIQPGNEQFF. Here the CDR3 DNA reads TGTGCCAGCAGGATTCAACCCGGCAATGAGCAGTTCTTC.

The rearrangement uses TRBV29-1 and TRBJ2-1, with 12 bases lining up with TRBD2. The trim removed 3 bases at V and 7 bases at J, leaving 4 bases unmatched. Germline V gene lookup returns CDR1 SQVTM and CDR2 ANQGSEA. The CDR3 is 14 amino acids. The CDR3 protein is CSVEASGRGNEQFF. The CDR3 nucleotides are TGCAGCGTTGAGGCTAGCGGGAGGGGAAATGAGCAGTTCTTC.

In its sample, this clonotype was seen a few times. The CDR3 spells CASGQTGGDNSPLHF. The CDR3 DNA reads TGTGCTAGTGGCCAAACAGGGGGCGATAATTCACCCCTCCACTTT. The chain uses TRBV12-5 and TRBJ1-6, with 9 nucleotides matching TRBD1. The junction had 5 bases not matched to a gene; V was cut back by 6 bases and J by 5 bases. This CDR3 region has 15 residues. Germline V gene data show CDR1 as LGHNT and CDR2 as FRNRAP.

This clonotype was observed at least ten times. This chain links TRBV7-2 with TRBJ2-1; 10 bases match TRBD2. The germline gives CDR1 SGHTA, CDR2 FQGNSA. CDR3 length equals 17 residues. The trim removed 5 bases at V and 8 bases at J, leaving 15 bases unmatched. In DNA form, the CDR3 reads TGTGCCAGCAGCCCCGTCTCTGTGATAGCGGGAGGATATGAGCAGTTCTTC. Encoded protein: CASSPVSVIAGGYEQFF.

CDR3 in amino acids: CASSSPETGIHEQYV. The CDR3 DNA follows: TGTGCCAGCAGCTCTCCAGAGACAGGGATCCACGAGCAGTACGTC. The chain joins TRBV11-2 to TRBJ2-7; TRBD1 matches 7 bases. The CDR3 has 15 residues. Looked up from germline, CDR1 is SGHAT and CDR2 is FQNNGV. The junction had 11 bases not matched to a gene; V was cut back by 4 bases and J by 5 bases.

This clonotype was observed at least ten times. The chain links TRBV7-8 to TRBJ1-1; D gene unclear. Trimming shortened V by 5 bases and J by 0 bases, and 7 bases separated the two germline ends. CDR1 SGHVS and CDR2 FQNEAQ come from the germline V gene. The CDR3 extends over 13 amino acids. The CDR3 region is CASSPTMNTEAFF. CDR3 bases: TGTGCCAGCAGCCCAACCATGAACACTGAAGCTTTCTTT. The full variable domain, completed using reference TRBV7-8 and TRBJ1-1, is GAGVSQSPRYKVAKRGQDVALRCDPISGHVSLFWYQQALGQGPEFLTYFQNEAQLDKSGLPSDRFFAERPEGSVSTLKIQRTQQEDSAVYLCASSPTMNTEAFFGQGTRLTVV.

The rearrangement joins TRBV12-3 or TRBV12-4 to TRBJ1-1; D uncertain. The CDR3 has 13 amino acids. Deletions cut 1 base from V and 5 bases from J, with 8 bases between. CDR3 bases: TGTGCCAGCAGTTTAGGGGGTTGGACTGAAGCTTTCTTT. It is translated as CASSLGGWTEAFF.

This chain joins TRBV6-2 or TRBV6-3 and TRBJ1-1; a possible D gene is TRBD1 (6 bases). The V and J ends lost 7 bases and 1 base respectively, with 10 bases between them. The CDR3 spans 13 residues. CDR1 is MNHEY and CDR2 is SVGEGT in the germline V gene. The CDR3 reads CASTRTENTEAFF. The CDR3 nucleotides are TGTGCCAGCACTAGGACAGAGAACACTGAAGCTTTCTTT.

This chain links TRBV6-6 with TRBJ2-1; no clear D gene. The CDR3 has 13 amino acids. V was trimmed by 6 bases and J by 7 bases, leaving 13 bases between them. Germline CDR1 and CDR2: MNHNY and SVGAGI (reference sequence). DNA of the CDR3: TGTGCCAGCAGCCCCAGACGAGCTAATGAGCAGTTCTTC. Translated: CASSPRRANEQFF.

The chain joins TRBV10-2 to TRBJ2-2; tentative D call: TRBD2 (6 bases). This CDR3 spans 15 amino acids. Germline CDR1 is WSHSY and CDR2 is SAAADI. V lost 7 bases to trimming and J lost 2 bases, with 14 bases between them. The CDR3 here is CASISGAFNTGELFF. The CDR3 DNA sequence: TGCGCCAGCATTAGCGGAGCCTTTAACACCGGGGAGCTGTTTTTT.

The chain combines TRBV6-1 with TRBJ2-5; 14 bases are a match to TRBD2. This CDR3 region has 17 residues. The germline V gene encodes CDR1 MNHNS and CDR2 SASEGT. Unmatched junction bases numbered 12, after V lost 7 bases and J lost 5 bases. CDR3 DNA sequence: TGTGCCAGCAAAGAACAGCTGGGACTAGCGGGAGTTGAGACCCAGTACTTC. Its protein product is CASKEQLGLAGVETQYF.

Only a few counts were recorded for this clonotype. J is TRBJ2-1 and V is TRBV7-8, with D uncertain. CDR3 size: 13 residues. Deletions cut 2 bases from V and 7 bases from J, with 9 bases between. CDR1 is SGHVS, CDR2 FQNEAQ, per germline. In DNA, the CDR3 is TGTGCCAGCAGCTTATCGTGGGCTAATGAGCAGTTCTTC. This sequence encodes CASSLSWANEQFF.

This clonotype was counted many times. CDR3 sequence: CASSIDPRSLAGELADTQYF. The DNA of the CDR3 is TGTGCCAGTAGTATAGATCCCCGGTCATTAGCGGGGGAGCTTGCAGATACGCAGTATTTT. The chain uses TRBV19 and TRBJ2-3; 9 positions agree with TRBD2. The CDR3 loop spans 20 amino acids. J lost 4 bases, V lost 0 bases, and 17 bases had no gene match. Per germline, CDR1 LNHDA and CDR2 SQIVND (reference sequence).

This clonotype was seen only a few times. The chain links TRBV6-5 to TRBJ2-1; 9 nucleotides match TRBD1. CDR3 size: 17 residues. Germline loops: CDR1 MNHEY, CDR2 SVGAGI. V dropped 0 bases and J dropped 7; count of bases not matched to a gene: 10. In DNA form, the CDR3 reads TGTGCCAGCAGTTACTCCTGGACAGGGGCCAGCGGGAATGAGCAGTTCTTC. Translation gives CASSYSWTGASGNEQFF.

The rearrangement links TRBV27 to TRBJ2-6, with unresolved D. CDR1 MNHEY and CDR2 SMNVEV come from the germline V gene (reference sequence). The ends were cut back, 3 bases at V and 1 base at J, with 7 bases in the middle. The CDR3 contains 15 residues. CDR3 residues: CASSFLESGANVLTF. For the CDR3, the DNA is TGTGCCAGCAGTTTTTTGGAGTCTGGGGCCAACGTCCTGACTTTC. Filled out from reference TRBV27 and TRBJ2-6, the complete variable domain reads EAQVTQNPRYLITVTGKKLTVTCSQNMNHEYMSWYRQDPGLGLRQIYYSMNVEVTDKGDVPEGYKVSRKEKRNFPLILESPSPNQTSLYFCASSFLESGANVLTFGAGSRLTVL.

This rearrangement joins TRBV18 to TRBJ1-1; D unresolved. This CDR3 has 14 residues. Trimming removed 0 bases at V and 4 bases at J, with 9 bases between. Germline CDR1 is KGHSH and CDR2 is LQKENI. CDR3 sequence: CASSPPARITEAFF. In nucleotides, the CDR3 is TGTGCCAGCTCACCACCGGCGCGGATCACTGAAGCTTTCTTT.

This clonotype was picked up a small number of times. The genes are TRBV7-9 and TRBJ2-3, with D perhaps matching TRBD2 (6 bases). Trimming left V 1 base short and J 2 bases short, with 10 bases between. CDR3 length: 15 amino acids. Germline CDR1 and CDR2: SEHNR and FQNEAQ (reference sequence). As DNA, the CDR3 is TGTGCCAGCAGCTTAGATAGCGGACTCACAGATACGCAGTATTTT. This sequence encodes CASSLDSGLTDTQYF.